Below are 9 T cell receptor beta chains sequenced from a single sample in a study of cytomegalovirus exposure and HLA in healthy donors. PCR employed 60 Vbeta and 13 Jbeta primers. Some clones are missing from TCRdb's copy, which holds only in-frame ones; the method was immunoSEQ multiplex PCR. The sample totals about 160,000 clones. Sequenced input: PBMCs. The receptors derive from a woman in her 50s in good health and CMV-seronegative.

V and J are TRBV9 and TRBJ2-7; TRBD2 agrees at 7 bases. V gave up 0 bases and J gave up 5 bases; unmatched junction bases: 8. This CDR3 contains 15 residues. CDR1 is SGDLS and CDR2 is YYNGEE in the germline V gene. CDR3 bases: TGTGCCAGCAGCGTAGCTCTAGGACTAGATCACGAGCAGTACTTC. Protein product: CASSVALGLDHEQYF.

The chain uses TRBV19 and TRBJ1-2; D call uncertain. V lost 3 bases and J lost 0, with 14 bases in between. The CDR3 covers 16 residues. Germline loops: CDR1 LNHDA, CDR2 SQIVND (reference sequence). The CDR3 region is CASSMSVSTSNYGYTF. CDR3 DNA: TGTGCCAGTAGTATGTCGGTTTCAACCTCTAACTATGGCTACACCTTC.

CDR3 in DNA: TGTGCCAGCAGCCCCGGCAGGTCCTACGAGCAGTACTTC. It is translated as CASSPGRSYEQYF. The gene calls are TRBV7-2 and TRBJ2-7; no definite D call. The CDR3 loop spans 13 amino acids. Between the trimmed V and J ends, which lost 5 bases and 1 base, there was a span of 9 bases. In germline, CDR1 is SGHTA, CDR2 FQGNSA.

The V gene is TRBV28, the J gene TRBJ2-7; 11 positions match TRBD2. J gave up 4 bases and V 8 bases, and 10 bases lay outside the gene matches. Germline loops: CDR1 MDHEN, CDR2 SYDVKM. CDR3 length: 15 amino acids. The CDR3, as DNA: TGTGCCAGCCTAGACGGGGGACTAGCGGCTTACGAGCAGTACTTC. Its translation is CASLDGGLAAYEQYF.

V gene TRBV5-1 combines with J gene TRBJ2-7, with TRBD1 as a possible D gene (5 bases). Per the germline V gene, CDR1 is SGHRS and CDR2 is YFSETQ. The CDR3 sequence is 15 residues long. Trimming cost V 1 base and J 2 bases, with 13 bases left between them. CDR3 amino acids: CASSLFPGLAYEQYF. The CDR3 DNA sequence: TGCGCCAGCAGCTTGTTTCCAGGGCTTGCCTACGAGCAGTACTTC.

V gene TRBV5-1 combines with J gene TRBJ1-1; 8 positions match TRBD1. With 4 bases clipped from V and 2 bases from J, the junction kept 4 bases outside the gene matches. The CDR3 is 14 residues long. CDR1 SGHRS and CDR2 YFSETQ come from the germline V gene. CDR3 nucleotides: TGCGCCAGCAGCGGTCCAGGGGGCAACACTGAAGCTTTCTTT. This sequence encodes CASSGPGGNTEAFF. The full variable domain, with the rest looked up from reference TRBV5-1 and TRBJ1-1, is KAGVTQTPRYLIKTRGQQVTLSCSPISGHRSVSWYQQTPGQGLQFLFEYFSETQRNKGNFPGRFSGRQFSNSRSEMNVSTLELGDSALYLCASSGPGGNTEAFFGQGTRLTVV.

This chain uses TRBV9 with TRBJ1-2; D perhaps matches TRBD1 (5 bases). V lost 4 bases and J 6 bases, leaving 13 bases between the germline ends. The CDR3 totals 13 residues. The germline CDR1 and CDR2 sequences are SGDLS and YYNGEE. The CDR3 loop reads CASSSRQQDGYTF. The CDR3 coding sequence is TGTGCCAGCAGCTCCCGGCAACAGGATGGCTACACCTTC.

This sequence joins TRBV5-4 and TRBJ2-7; 7 nucleotides agree with TRBD2. The CDR3 is 14 amino acids. CDR1 and CDR2 from the germline V gene are SGHNT and YYREEE (reference sequence). V dropped 6 bases and J dropped 7; count of bases not matched to a gene: 13. The CDR3 sequence: CASTIEGLVGEQYF. The CDR3 bases are TGTGCCAGCACTATTGAAGGACTAGTGGGGGAGCAGTACTTC.

V is TRBV7-9 and J is TRBJ1-5; D is undetermined. V was pared by 1 base and J by 5 bases, with 12 bases between. Per germline, CDR1 SEHNR and CDR2 FQNEAQ (reference sequence). The CDR3 runs 15 residues. The CDR3 loop is CASSLDAQPYQPQHF. The CDR3 DNA reads as TGTGCCAGCAGCTTAGATGCACAGCCTTATCAGCCCCAGCATTTT.